The 6 T cell receptor beta chains presented below share a single source sample, sequenced in a study of PD-1 blockade in classical Hodgkin lymphoma. There was relapse after autologous stem cell transplantation in every patient, and there was variation in brentuximab vedotin exposure. Only in-frame clones appear in the TCRdb table, and some are missing; sequencing was by immunoSEQ multiplex PCR. The sample carries tens of thousands of clones, approximately 82% recorded once. The sequencing here drew on peripheral blood mononuclear cells (PBMCs), taken before the second cycle of nivolumab. The source of these receptors is a human donor with classical Hodgkin lymphoma.

This rearrangement joins TRBV13 to TRBJ2-3; weak D call: TRBD1 (5 bases). CDR1 and CDR2 from the germline V gene are PRHDT and FYEKMQ (reference sequence). The CDR3 is 11 amino acids. Between the trimmed V and J ends, which lost 6 bases and 7 bases, there was a span of 8 bases. CDR3 amino acids: CASRKGYTQYF. The CDR3 DNA reads as TGTGCCAGCAGGAAGGGGTATACGCAGTATTTT.

This chain uses TRBV20-1 with TRBJ2-5; D gene unclear. With 3 bases removed from V and 5 bases from J, the gap between germline ends came to 4 bases. CDR1 DFQATT and CDR2 SNEGSKA come from the germline V gene (reference sequence). The CDR3 covers 10 residues. The CDR3 spells CSASHETQYF. The CDR3 DNA sequence: TGCAGTGCTAGTCACGAGACCCAGTACTTC.

This rearrangement joins TRBV29-1 to TRBJ2-1; TRBD1 aligns across 7 bases. This CDR3 is 13 amino acids long. J gave up 6 bases and V 7 bases, and 9 bases lay outside the gene matches. From germline, CDR1 is SQVTM and CDR2 ANQGSEA. CDR3 amino acids: CSELGQNSNEQFF. As DNA, the CDR3 is TGCAGCGAACTGGGACAGAATTCCAATGAGCAGTTCTTC.

The rearrangement uses TRBV11-2 and TRBJ1-6; no firm D call. V lost 2 bases and J 10 bases, leaving 9 bases between the germline ends. The germline gives CDR1 SGHAT, CDR2 FQNNGV. This CDR3 has 13 amino acids. CDR3 in amino acids: CASSLRAESPLHF. CDR3 bases: TGTGCCAGCAGCTTAAGAGCGGAGTCACCCCTCCACTTT.

The J gene is TRBJ1-4, the V gene TRBV7-9; D unclear. Looked up from germline, CDR1 is SEHNR and CDR2 is FQNEAQ (reference sequence). This CDR3 is 14 amino acids long. V was trimmed by 5 bases and J by 8 bases, leaving 15 bases between them. This CDR3 is CASSPDGLGEKLFF. CDR3 bases: TGTGCCAGCAGCCCTGACGGTCTAGGGGAAAAACTGTTTTTT.

This chain links TRBV5-5 with TRBJ2-1; TRBD2 matches 10 bases. The CDR3 runs to 15 residues. Germline V gene lookup returns CDR1 SGHKS and CDR2 YYEKEE (reference sequence). With V trimmed by 2 bases and J by 5 bases, 4 bases remained unmatched. CDR3 amino acids: CASSFLAGVNNEQFF. Here the CDR3 DNA reads TGTGCCAGCAGCTTCCTAGCGGGGGTCAACAATGAGCAGTTCTTC.